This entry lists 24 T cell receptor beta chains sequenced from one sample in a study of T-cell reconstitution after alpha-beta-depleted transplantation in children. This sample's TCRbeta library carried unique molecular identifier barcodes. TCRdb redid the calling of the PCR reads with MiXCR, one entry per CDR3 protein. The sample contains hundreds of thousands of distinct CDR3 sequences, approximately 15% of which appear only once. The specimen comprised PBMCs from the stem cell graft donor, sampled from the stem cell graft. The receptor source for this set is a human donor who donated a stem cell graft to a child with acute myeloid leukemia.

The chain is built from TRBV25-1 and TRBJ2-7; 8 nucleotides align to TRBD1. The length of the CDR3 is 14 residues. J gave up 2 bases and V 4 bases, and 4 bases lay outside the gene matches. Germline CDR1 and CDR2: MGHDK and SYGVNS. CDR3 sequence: CASSVTGVPYEQYF. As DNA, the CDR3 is TGTGCCAGCAGTGTGACAGGGGTTCCCTACGAGCAGTACTTC.

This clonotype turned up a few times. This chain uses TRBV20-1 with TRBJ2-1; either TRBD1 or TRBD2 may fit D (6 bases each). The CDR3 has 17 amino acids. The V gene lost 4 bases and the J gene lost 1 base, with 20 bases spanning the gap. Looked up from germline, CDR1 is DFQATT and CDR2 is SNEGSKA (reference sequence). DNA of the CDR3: TGCAGTGCTAATGGAAGGGGGTTGGGGGGATCCTACAATGAGCAGTTCTTC. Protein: CSANGRGLGGSYNEQFF.

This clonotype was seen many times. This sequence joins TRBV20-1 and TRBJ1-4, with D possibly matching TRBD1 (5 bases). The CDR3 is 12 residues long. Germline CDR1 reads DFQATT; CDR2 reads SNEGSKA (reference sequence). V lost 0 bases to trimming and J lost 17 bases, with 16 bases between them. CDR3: CSARDRGRYFFF. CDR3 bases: TGCAGTGCTAGAGATAGGGGACGCTATTTCTTTTTT.

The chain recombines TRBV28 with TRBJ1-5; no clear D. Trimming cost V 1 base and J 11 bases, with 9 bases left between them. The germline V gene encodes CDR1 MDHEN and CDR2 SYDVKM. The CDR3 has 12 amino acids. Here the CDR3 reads CASSLYPGTQHF. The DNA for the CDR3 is TGTGCCAGCAGTTTATACCCCGGGACCCAGCATTTT. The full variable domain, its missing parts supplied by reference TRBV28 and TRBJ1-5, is DVKVTQSSRYLVKRTGEKVFLECVQDMDHENMFWYRQDPGLGLRLIYFSYDVKMKEKGDIPEGYSVSREKKERFSLILESASTNQTSMYLCASSLYPGTQHFGDGTRLSIL.

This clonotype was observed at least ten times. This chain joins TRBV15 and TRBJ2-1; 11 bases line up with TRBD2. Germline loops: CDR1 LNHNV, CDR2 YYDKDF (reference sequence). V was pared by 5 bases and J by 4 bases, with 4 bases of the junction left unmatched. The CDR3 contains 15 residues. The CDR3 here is CATSPTSGAYNEQFF. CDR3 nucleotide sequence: TGTGCCACCAGCCCGACTAGCGGGGCTTACAATGAGCAGTTCTTC.

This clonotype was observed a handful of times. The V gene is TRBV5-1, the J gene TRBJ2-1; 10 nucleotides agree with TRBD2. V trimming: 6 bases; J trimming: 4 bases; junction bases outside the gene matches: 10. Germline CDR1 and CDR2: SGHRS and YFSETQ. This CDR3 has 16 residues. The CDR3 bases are TGCGCCAGCACCCAAGTCCTAGCGGGGGAGTACAATGAGCAGTTCTTC. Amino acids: CASTQVLAGEYNEQFF.

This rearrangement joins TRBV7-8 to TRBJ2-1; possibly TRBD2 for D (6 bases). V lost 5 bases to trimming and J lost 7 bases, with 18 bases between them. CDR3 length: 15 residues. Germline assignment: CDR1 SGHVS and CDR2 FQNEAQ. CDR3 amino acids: CASSPWRLAGNEQFF. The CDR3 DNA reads TGTGCCAGCAGCCCCTGGAGACTGGCGGGGAATGAGCAGTTCTTC.

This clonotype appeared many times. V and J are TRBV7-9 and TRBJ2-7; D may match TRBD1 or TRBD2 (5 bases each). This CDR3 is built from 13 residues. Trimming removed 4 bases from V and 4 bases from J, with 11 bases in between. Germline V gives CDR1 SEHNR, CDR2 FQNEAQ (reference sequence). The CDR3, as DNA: TGTGCCAGCAGCTCGACAGAGGGGTACGAGCAGTACGTC. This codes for CASSSTEGYEQYV.

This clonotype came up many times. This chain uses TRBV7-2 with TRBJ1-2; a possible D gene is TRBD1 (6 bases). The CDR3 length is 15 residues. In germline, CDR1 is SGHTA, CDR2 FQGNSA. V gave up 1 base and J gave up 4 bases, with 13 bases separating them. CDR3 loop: CASSLEWGAVYGYTF. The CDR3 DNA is TGTGCCAGCAGCTTAGAGTGGGGGGCGGTCTATGGCTACACCTTC. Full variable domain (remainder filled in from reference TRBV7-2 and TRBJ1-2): GAGVSQSPSNKVTEKGKDVELRCDPISGHTALYWYRQSLGQGLEFLIYFQGNSAPDKSGLPSDRFSAERTGGSVSTLTIQRTQQEDSAVYLCASSLEWGAVYGYTFGSGTRLTVV.

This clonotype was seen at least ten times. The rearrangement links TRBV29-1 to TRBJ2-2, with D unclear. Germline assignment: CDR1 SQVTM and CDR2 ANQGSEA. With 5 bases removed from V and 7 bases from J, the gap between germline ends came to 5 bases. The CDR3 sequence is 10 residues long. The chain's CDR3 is CSVFNGELFF. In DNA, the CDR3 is TGCAGCGTTTTTAACGGGGAGCTGTTTTTT.

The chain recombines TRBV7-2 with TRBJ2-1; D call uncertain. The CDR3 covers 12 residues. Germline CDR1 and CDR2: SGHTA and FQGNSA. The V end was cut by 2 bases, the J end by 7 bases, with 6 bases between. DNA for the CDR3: TGTGCCAGCAGCTTAACCATTAATGAGCAGTTCTTC. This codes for CASSLTINEQFF.

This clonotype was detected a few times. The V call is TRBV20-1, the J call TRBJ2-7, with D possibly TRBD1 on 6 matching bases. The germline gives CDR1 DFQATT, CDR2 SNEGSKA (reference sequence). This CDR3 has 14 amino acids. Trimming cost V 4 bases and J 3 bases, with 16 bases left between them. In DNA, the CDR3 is TGCAGTGCTAAAGACAGGCGTTCTTTCTACGAGCAGTACGTC. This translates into CSAKDRRSFYEQYV.

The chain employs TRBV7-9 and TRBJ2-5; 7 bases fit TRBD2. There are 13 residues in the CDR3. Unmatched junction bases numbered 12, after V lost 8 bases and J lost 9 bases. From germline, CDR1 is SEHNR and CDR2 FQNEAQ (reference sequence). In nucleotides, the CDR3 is TGTGCCAGCCGCCCCGGCGACCGGGAGGCCCAGTACTTC. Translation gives CASRPGDREAQYF.

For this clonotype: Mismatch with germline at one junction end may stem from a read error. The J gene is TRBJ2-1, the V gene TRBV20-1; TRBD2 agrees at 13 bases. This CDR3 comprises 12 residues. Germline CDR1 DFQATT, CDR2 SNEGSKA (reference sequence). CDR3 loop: CSAPTSGGATIF. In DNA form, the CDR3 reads TGCAGTGCCCCAACTAGCGGGGGGGCTACGATCTTC.

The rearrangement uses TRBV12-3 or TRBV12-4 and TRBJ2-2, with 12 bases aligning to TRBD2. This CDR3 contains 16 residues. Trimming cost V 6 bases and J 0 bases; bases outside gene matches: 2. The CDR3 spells CASRLAGGSNTGELFF. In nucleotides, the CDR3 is TGTGCCAGCAGACTAGCGGGGGGCTCGAACACCGGGGAGCTGTTTTTT.

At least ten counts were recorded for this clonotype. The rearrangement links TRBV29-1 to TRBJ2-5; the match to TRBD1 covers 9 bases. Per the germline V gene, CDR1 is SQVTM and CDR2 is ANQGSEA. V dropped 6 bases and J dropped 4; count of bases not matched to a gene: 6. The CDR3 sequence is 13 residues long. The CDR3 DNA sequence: TGCAGCGTACAACAGGGGGCAGGAGAGACCCAGTACTTC. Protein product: CSVQQGAGETQYF.

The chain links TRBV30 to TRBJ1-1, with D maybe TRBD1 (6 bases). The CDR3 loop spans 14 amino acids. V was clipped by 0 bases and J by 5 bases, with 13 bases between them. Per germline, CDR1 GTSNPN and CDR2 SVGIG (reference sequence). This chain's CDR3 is CAWSVGGARTEAFF. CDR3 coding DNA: TGTGCCTGGAGTGTAGGGGGGGCAAGGACTGAAGCTTTCTTT.

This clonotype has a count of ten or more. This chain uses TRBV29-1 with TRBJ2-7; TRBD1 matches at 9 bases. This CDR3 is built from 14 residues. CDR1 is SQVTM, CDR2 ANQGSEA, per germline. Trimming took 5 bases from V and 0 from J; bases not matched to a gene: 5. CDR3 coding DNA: TGCAGCGTTCTCCGGGACAGGGCCTCCTACGAGCAGTACTTC. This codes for CSVLRDRASYEQYF.

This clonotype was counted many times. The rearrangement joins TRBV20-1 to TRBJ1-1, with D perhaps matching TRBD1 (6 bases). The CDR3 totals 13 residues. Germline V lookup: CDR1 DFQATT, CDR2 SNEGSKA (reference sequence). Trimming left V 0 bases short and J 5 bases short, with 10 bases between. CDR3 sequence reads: CSAREQGWTEAFF. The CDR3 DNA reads TGCAGTGCTAGAGAACAGGGTTGGACTGAAGCTTTCTTT.

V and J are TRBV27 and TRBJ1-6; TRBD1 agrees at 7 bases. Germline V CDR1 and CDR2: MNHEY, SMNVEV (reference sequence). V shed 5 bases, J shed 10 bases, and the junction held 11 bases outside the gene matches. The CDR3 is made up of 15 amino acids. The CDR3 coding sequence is TGTGCCAGCAGTCGCGAGGGGGCGCCTGGGTCACCCCTCCACTTT. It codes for CASSREGAPGSPLHF.

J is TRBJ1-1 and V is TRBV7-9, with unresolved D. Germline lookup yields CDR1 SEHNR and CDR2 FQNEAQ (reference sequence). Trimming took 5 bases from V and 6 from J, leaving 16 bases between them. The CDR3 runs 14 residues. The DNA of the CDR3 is TGTGCCAGCAGCCAGGACTCCGGCCCACCTGAAGCTTTCTTT. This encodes CASSQDSGPPEAFF.

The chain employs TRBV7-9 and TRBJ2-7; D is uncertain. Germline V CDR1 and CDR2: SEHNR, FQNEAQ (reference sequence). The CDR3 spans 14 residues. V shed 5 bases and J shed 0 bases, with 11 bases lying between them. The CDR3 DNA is TGTGCCAGCAGCCTCGACCTTGGCTCCTACGAGCAGTACGTC. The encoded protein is CASSLDLGSYEQYV.

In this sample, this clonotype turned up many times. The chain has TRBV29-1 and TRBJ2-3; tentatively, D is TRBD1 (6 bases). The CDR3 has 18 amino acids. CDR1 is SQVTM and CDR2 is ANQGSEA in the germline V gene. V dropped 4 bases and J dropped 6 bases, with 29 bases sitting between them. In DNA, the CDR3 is TGCAGCGTTGGATCGCCGATTAGTCAGGGGCGCAACCAGGATACGCAGTATTTT. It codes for CSVGSPISQGRNQDTQYF.

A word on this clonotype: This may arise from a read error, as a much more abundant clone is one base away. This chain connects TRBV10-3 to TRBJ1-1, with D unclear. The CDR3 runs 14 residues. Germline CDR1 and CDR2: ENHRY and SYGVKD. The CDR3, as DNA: TGTGCCATCAGGGCCCGGACCATGAACCCTGAAGCTTTCTTT. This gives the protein CAIRARTMNPEAFF.